What follows are 8 T cell receptor beta chains derived from one specimen sequenced in a study of blood T cell repertoires in COVID-19 (dated by TCRdb to the early 2020s). The library was obtained by the immunoSEQ multiplex PCR assay. This is the immuneACCESS table as TCRdb keeps it, with only in-frame sequences that have V and J called. A part of the clones is gone; compared with another copy, unresolved V genes explain less than half, and the rest is unexplained. This sample comprises 100,000 or so clones, roughly two thirds of them detected only once. The ten most abundant clones make up about 5.9% of the sample. The sequencing sample was made of peripheral blood. These TCRs come from an elderly man with acute or convalescent COVID-19.

The V gene is TRBV19, the J gene TRBJ2-7; a possible D gene is TRBD1 (6 bases). Germline assignment: CDR1 LNHDA and CDR2 SQIVND (reference sequence). V lost 3 bases, J lost 3 bases, and 15 bases lay in between. The CDR3 loop spans 15 amino acids. The DNA for the CDR3 is TGTGCCAGTAGTATTAGGGCAGGGGAGTTCTACGAGCAGTACTTC. Translation gives CASSIRAGEFYEQYF.

This sequence joins TRBV28 and TRBJ2-1, with D possibly matching TRBD2 (6 bases). Germline V gene sequence: CDR1 MDHEN, CDR2 SYDVKM. Trimming took 6 bases from V and 13 from J, leaving 16 bases between them. The CDR3 runs to 12 residues. The CDR3 sequence is CASSPGTRVQFF. Here the CDR3 DNA reads TGTGCCAGCAGCCCCGGGACTCGGGTTCAGTTCTTC. The variable domain in full, with the rest retrieved from reference TRBV28 and TRBJ2-1, is DVKVTQSSRYLVKRTGEKVFLECVQDMDHENMFWYRQDPGLGLRLIYFSYDVKMKEKGDIPEGYSVSREKKERFSLILESASTNQTSMYLCASSPGTRVQFFGPGTRLTVL.

V and J are TRBV28 and TRBJ1-3; 8 bases line up with TRBD1. The length of the CDR3 is 15 residues. CDR1 and CDR2 from the germline V gene are MDHEN and SYDVKM. J lost 2 bases, V lost 5 bases, and 5 bases had no gene match. The CDR3 DNA reads as TGTGCCAGCAGTCCTCAGGGGGCGCCTGGAAACACCATATATTTT. Translation: CASSPQGAPGNTIYF. The complete variable domain, with remaining parts taken from reference TRBV28 and TRBJ1-3, reads DVKVTQSSRYLVKRTGEKVFLECVQDMDHENMFWYRQDPGLGLRLIYFSYDVKMKEKGDIPEGYSVSREKKERFSLILESASTNQTSMYLCASSPQGAPGNTIYFGEGSWLTVV.

This clone was counted many times. This rearrangement joins TRBV10-3 to TRBJ2-7; 7 nucleotides line up with TRBD2. The CDR3 contains 16 residues. After removal of 3 bases from V and 1 base from J, the junction contained 9 bases not matched to a gene. The V gene's germline CDR1 is ENHRY and CDR2 SYGVKD. The CDR3 region is CAISDVGGESSYEQYF. The DNA of the CDR3 is TGTGCCATCAGTGATGTTGGGGGGGAATCATCCTACGAGCAGTACTTC.

This chain links TRBV4-3 with TRBJ2-7; the match to TRBD2 covers 7 bases. Germline assignment: CDR1 LGHNA and CDR2 YSLEER. CDR3 length: 14 residues. After removal of 0 bases from V and 4 bases from J, the junction contained 3 bases not matched to a gene. The CDR3 is CASSQDRGVYEQYF. CDR3 sequence (DNA): TGCGCCAGCAGCCAAGATCGGGGGGTGTACGAGCAGTACTTC.

V and J are TRBV7-6 and TRBJ2-3; 7 nucleotides match TRBD2. The germline CDR1 and CDR2 sequences are SGHVS and FNYEAQ. The CDR3 is 15 residues long. Trimming removed 4 bases from V and 2 bases from J; junction bases left unmatched: 6. CDR3 region: CASSSFGLDTDTQYF. The CDR3 region has the DNA TGTGCCAGCAGCTCCTTCGGACTAGACACAGATACGCAGTATTTT.

The J gene is TRBJ1-5, the V gene TRBV7-8; no firm D call. V was trimmed by 1 base and J by 2 bases, leaving 12 bases between them. CDR1 and CDR2 from the germline V gene are SGHVS and FQNEAQ. The CDR3 extends over 16 amino acids. DNA for the CDR3: TGTGCCAGCAGCTTAGGTTTGGGAGAGGGCAATCAGCCCCAGCATTTT. This codes for CASSLGLGEGNQPQHF.

This chain links TRBV7-2 with TRBJ2-7; D possibly corresponds to TRBD1 (6 bases). This CDR3 contains 15 residues. The germline V gene has CDR1 SGHTA and CDR2 FQGNSA. Trimming shortened V by 6 bases and J by 1 base, and 16 bases separated the two germline ends. In DNA form, the CDR3 reads TGTGCCAGCAGGACACAGGGTTTCGGATCCTACGAGCAGTACTTC. It specifies CASRTQGFGSYEQYF.